This section outlines one T cell receptor (beta chain) sequence together with its context. What it binds is not known. Using immunoSEQ multiplex PCR, the repertoire was profiled, and TCRdb retains in-frame clones only, with some absent. The table includes approximately 500,000 clones, around 73% detected once. The CDR3 is 19 amino acids. V trimming: 6 bases; J trimming: 2 bases; junction bases outside the gene matches: 12. CDR1 is MNHEY, CDR2 SMNVEV, per germline (reference sequence). This entry is derived from a study of shared clonotypes between healthy human individuals. Whole-study results and caveats: Deeper or shallower sequencing was expected to change how clonotypes are shared among donors.

The chain employs TRBV27 and TRBJ2-4; 14 positions agree with TRBD2. Sequenced sample: PBMCs. The TCR comes from a woman aged 35 to 49 in good health. Some clones in this sample may be carry-over from other donors' samples. The CDR3 is CASRRGLAGGGATKNIQYF. CDR3 in DNA: TGTGCCAGCAGGCGCGGACTAGCGGGAGGTGGGGCCACCAAAAACATTCAGTACTTC.